A selection of T cell receptor beta chains follows, all from one sample in a study of blood T cell repertoires in COVID-19. Profiled with immunoSEQ multiplex PCR; TCRdb holds only in-frame clones, not every one. The sample shows 120,000 to 150,000 clones, roughly nine tenths of them seen only once. The material sequenced was peripheral blood. The receptors originated from a woman aged 55-69 years with active COVID-19. The CDR3 runs from the conserved cysteine through the conserved F or W. A D gene is named only where the DNA matches it firmly. Clone size is given for some rows only: seen once, a few or many times, or a class if the clone is expanded.

clone_size,cdr3_length,j_call,d_call,v_call,cdr3_aa,cdr3_nt
.,13,TRBJ1-5,TRBD1,TRBV30,CAWAGQGNQPQHF,TGTGCCTGGGCAGGACAGGGGAATCAGCCCCAGCATTTT
.,14,TRBJ1-2,.,TRBV6-5,CASTPEELDYGYTF,TGTGCCAGCACCCCCGAGGAGTTGGACTATGGCTACACCTTC
.,15,TRBJ2-1,TRBD2,TRBV30,CAWRPAGGKTNEQFF,TGTGCCTGGAGACCAGCGGGAGGGAAAACCAATGAGCAGTTCTTC
.,15,TRBJ2-1,.,TRBV5-8,CASSLGQASYNEQFF,TGTGCCAGCAGCTTGGGACAGGCCTCCTACAATGAGCAGTTCTTC
.,13,TRBJ1-2,.,TRBV28,CASSTIDSNGYTF,TGTGCCAGCAGTACAATTGACAGTAATGGCTACACCTTC
.,14,TRBJ2-1,.,TRBV20-1,CSASRGGPYNEQFF,TGCAGTGCTAGTCGCGGGGGCCCCTACAATGAGCAGTTCTTC
.,16,TRBJ2-3,TRBD2,TRBV19,CASSSDRLAGADTQYF,TGTGCCAGTAGTAGCGACAGACTAGCGGGAGCAGATACGCAGTATTTT
.,19,TRBJ2-7,TRBD1,TRBV27,CASSLFSGQGWGVGYEQYF,TGTGCCAGCAGTTTATTCTCGGGACAGGGGTGGGGTGTCGGCTACGAGCAGTACTTC
.,16,TRBJ2-7,TRBD2,TRBV28,CASTLALSGRAYEQYF,TGTGCCAGCACTTTAGCCCTTAGCGGGAGGGCCTACGAGCAGTACTTC
.,13,TRBJ2-7,.,TRBV7-9,CASSFTLAGEQYF,TGTGCCAGCAGTTTTACCTTAGCTGGCGAGCAGTACTTC
.,19,TRBJ2-3,.,TRBV28,CASSFRDAVERRSTDTQYF,TGTGCCAGCAGTTTCCGCGACGCCGTGGAGCGGAGGAGCACAGATACGCAGTATTTT
.,15,TRBJ2-6,TRBD1,TRBV6-5,CASSPGQGWANVLTF,TGTGCCAGCAGTCCCGGACAGGGCTGGGCCAACGTCCTGACTTTC
.,14,TRBJ2-7,.,TRBV3-1/TRBV3-2,CAVLPGTDSYEQYF,TGTGCCGTCCTGCCCGGGACTGACTCCTACGAGCAGTACTTC
.,19,TRBJ2-4,.,TRBV2,CASSDLDTLVFPYKNIQYF,TGTGCCAGCAGTGACCTTGATACTCTAGTTTTCCCTTACAAAAACATTCAGTACTTC
.,12,TRBJ1-5,TRBD1,TRBV7-9,CASSLEGRDRYF,TGTGCCAGCAGCTTAGAGGGGCGGGACAGATATTTT
.,13,TRBJ2-7,.,TRBV27,CASSLIRGSEQYF,TGTGCCAGCAGTTTAATCCGGGGTAGCGAGCAGTACTTC
.,14,TRBJ2-7,TRBD2,TRBV7-3,CASKEAGVKNEQYF,TGTGCCTCGAAGGAGGCGGGAGTAAAAAACGAGCAGTACTTC
.,15,TRBJ2-3,TRBD2,TRBV10-3,CAISPSGRDTDTQYF,TGTGCCATCAGTCCTAGCGGGAGGGACACAGATACGCAGTATTTT
.,15,TRBJ1-2,TRBD1,TRBV27,CASTPLGTGNGGYTF,TGTGCCAGCACCCCCCTCGGGACAGGGAACGGTGGCTACACCTTC
.,16,TRBJ2-7,.,TRBV21-1,CASSKHRNEISYEQYF,TGTGCCAGCAGCAAACACAGAAACGAAATCTCCTACGAGCAGTACTTC
few,14,TRBJ2-7,TRBD2,TRBV6-6,CASSLTAGGYEQYF,TGTGCCAGCAGCCTGACGGCGGGAGGATACGAGCAGTACTTC
.,13,TRBJ1-5,.,TRBV12-3/TRBV12-4,CASSRATDQPQHF,TGTGCCAGCAGTCGCGCGACAGATCAGCCCCAGCATTTT
once,14,TRBJ2-7,.,TRBV6-5,CASSPTGPHDEQYF,TGTGCCAGCAGTCCGACAGGCCCCCACGACGAGCAGTACTTC
.,10,TRBJ1-5,.,TRBV6-1,CASSDKPQHF,TGTGCCAGCAGTGACAAGCCCCAGCATTTT
.,14,TRBJ1-2,TRBD1,TRBV6-5,CASSYAPGGDGYTF,TGTGCCAGCAGTTATGCTCCAGGGGGCGATGGCTACACCTTC
once,15,TRBJ1-3,.,TRBV5-5,CASSLDRWSGNTIYF,TGTGCCAGCAGCTTGGATCGGTGGTCTGGAAACACCATATATTTT
.,17,TRBJ2-1,TRBD2,TRBV27,CASSFAGGPGSYNEQFF,TGTGCCAGCTCCTTCGCGGGAGGGCCGGGCTCCTACAATGAGCAGTTCTTC
once,14,TRBJ2-1,.,TRBV4-1,CASSPERVYNEQFF,TGCGCCAGCAGTCCCGAGCGGGTTTACAATGAGCAGTTCTTC
.,16,TRBJ2-7,TRBD2,TRBV3-1/TRBV3-2,CASSQGLGGRANEQYF,TGTGCCAGCAGCCAAGGGCTAGGCGGGAGGGCCAATGAGCAGTACTTC
.,18,TRBJ2-7,.,TRBV5-6,CASSTAGQPSSGYEEQYF,TGTGCCAGCAGCACGGCGGGACAGCCCTCGTCGGGTTATGAGGAGCAGTACTTC
once,14,TRBJ2-1,.,TRBV10-2,CASSERGDYNEQFF,TGCGCCAGCAGTGAACGCGGGGACTACAATGAGCAGTTCTTC
.,15,TRBJ1-4,.,TRBV7-2,CASREQARVNEKLFF,TGTGCCAGCAGGGAACAGGCGAGAGTTAATGAAAAACTGTTTTTT
.,15,TRBJ2-5,.,TRBV3-1/TRBV3-2,CASSPTLAPQETQYF,TGTGCCAGCAGCCCCACGCTAGCGCCTCAAGAGACCCAGTACTTC
.,15,TRBJ2-5,TRBD2,TRBV5-1,CASRGSGSPRETQYF,TGCGCCAGCAGGGGGAGCGGGAGCCCCAGGGAGACCCAGTACTTC
once,16,TRBJ1-2,.,TRBV7-9,CASSLGGDLWDDGYTF,TGTGCCAGCAGCTTAGGAGGGGACTTGTGGGATGACGGCTACACCTTC
.,14,TRBJ1-1,.,TRBV6-2/TRBV6-3,CASSYTPPEGKAFF,TGTGCCAGCAGTTACACCCCCCCGGAGGGGAAAGCTTTCTTT
.,12,TRBJ2-7,.,TRBV10-3,CAIRDDSYEQYF,TGTGCCATCAGAGATGACAGCTACGAGCAGTACTTC
.,12,TRBJ2-7,TRBD2,TRBV28,CACLGRTYEQYF,TGTGCTTGCCTCGGGAGGACCTACGAGCAGTACTTC
.,14,TRBJ1-1,.,TRBV28,CASILRQGRTEAFF,TGTGCCAGCATCTTACGTCAGGGTCGGACTGAAGCTTTCTTT
.,15,TRBJ2-2,TRBD1,TRBV19,CASSNDRVNTGELFF,TGTGCCAGTAGTAACGACAGGGTTAACACCGGGGAGCTGTTTTTT
.,16,TRBJ1-4,.,TRBV30,CAWSGRTGTFNEKLFF,TGTGCCTGGAGTGGGCGGACCGGGACTTTTAATGAAAAACTGTTTTTT
.,17,TRBJ2-4,TRBD2,TRBV7-9,CASSLRLASGRLDIQYF,TGTGCCAGCAGCTTGCGACTCGCTAGCGGGCGACTGGACATTCAGTACTTC
.,16,TRBJ2-3,TRBD2,TRBV6-5,CASSYGGLARADTQYF,TGTGCCAGCAGTTACGGGGGACTAGCGCGCGCAGATACGCAGTATTTT
.,11,TRBJ2-1,.,TRBV29-1,CSQIRGNEQFF,TGCAGCCAAATAAGGGGGAATGAGCAGTTCTTC
.,16,TRBJ2-3,.,TRBV7-8,CASSFRVGWGLSTQYF,TGTGCCAGCAGCTTTCGGGTGGGGTGGGGACTCTCTACGCAGTATTTT
.,14,TRBJ2-7,TRBD2,TRBV9,CASSVDGLAGEQYF,TGTGCCAGCAGCGTAGACGGACTAGCGGGCGAGCAGTACTTC
.,17,TRBJ2-7,TRBD2,TRBV6-2/TRBV6-3,CASSYRVGTSGSYEQYF,TGTGCCAGCAGTTACCGAGTTGGGACTAGCGGATCCTACGAGCAGTACTTC
.,16,TRBJ1-5,TRBD1,TRBV19,CASSDTGARGNQPQHF,TGTGCCAGTAGCGACACAGGGGCCCGGGGCAATCAGCCCCAGCATTTT
once,17,TRBJ1-6,TRBD1,TRBV5-8,CASSLRGQVDGNSPLHF,TGTGCCAGCAGCCTGAGAGGACAGGTTGATGGTAATTCACCCCTCCACTTT